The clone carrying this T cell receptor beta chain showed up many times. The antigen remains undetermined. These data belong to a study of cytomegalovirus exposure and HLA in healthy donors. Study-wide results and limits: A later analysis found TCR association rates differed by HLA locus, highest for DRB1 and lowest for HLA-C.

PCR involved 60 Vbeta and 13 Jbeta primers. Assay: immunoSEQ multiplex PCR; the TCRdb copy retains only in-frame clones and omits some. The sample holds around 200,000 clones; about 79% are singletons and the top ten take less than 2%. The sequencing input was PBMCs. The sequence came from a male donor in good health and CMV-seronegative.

The DNA for the CDR3 is TGTGCCATCAACGGGGACTCTGGAAACACCATATATTTT. This sequence encodes CAINGDSGNTIYF. The rearrangement links TRBV10-3 to TRBJ1-3; D is unclear. V shed 7 bases and J shed 0 bases, with 7 bases lying between them. The germline gives CDR1 ENHRY, CDR2 SYGVKD. This CDR3 has 13 amino acids.